Following are 5 T cell receptor beta chains from one sample sequenced in a study of graft-versus-host responses after intestinal transplantation. Assay: immunoSEQ multiplex PCR; the TCRdb copy retains only in-frame clones and omits some. The table has under 4,000 clones, roughly four fifths seen once; the top ten hold roughly 6.9%. Time point indicated: postoperative day 105 after intestinal transplantation (dayNNNN = postoperative day). Intraepithelial and lamina propria lymphocytes were isolated from graft specimens. Sequences were derived from ileum tissue, sampled 105 days after intestinal transplantation. These receptors originate from a human patient who received an intestinal transplant, so some T cells may come from the graft donor.

By sample fraction, this clone is large. The chain is built from TRBV10-3 and TRBJ2-1; 10 bases line up with TRBD2. With V trimmed by 3 bases and J by 4 bases, 3 bases remained unmatched. CDR3 length: 15 amino acids. Germline CDR1 ENHRY, CDR2 SYGVKD. DNA for the CDR3: TGTGCCATCAGTGATCAACTAGCGGGATACAATGAGCAGTTCTTC. Its protein is CAISDQLAGYNEQFF.

The chain couples TRBV6-5 to TRBJ1-2, with a tentative D call TRBD1 (6 bases). Germline V gives CDR1 MNHEY, CDR2 SVGAGI. This CDR3 comprises 14 residues. V was trimmed by 5 bases and J by 7 bases, leaving 17 bases between them. CDR3 nucleotide sequence: TGTGCCAGCAGTCCCGGGACAACCTACCTTGGCTACACCTTC. Translation: CASSPGTTYLGYTF.

The chain couples TRBV9 to TRBJ2-5; no firm D call. CDR3 length: 14 residues. V was shortened by 0 bases and J by 3 bases, with 9 bases between the two germline ends. Germline CDR1 SGDLS, CDR2 YYNGEE. CDR3 coding DNA: TGTGCCAGCAGCGTAGAGGCAGAGGAAGAGACCCAGTACTTC. It codes for CASSVEAEEETQYF.

The V call is TRBV2, the J call TRBJ2-6; D perhaps matches TRBD2 (5 bases). The CDR3 is 18 amino acids. Germline V gene data show CDR1 as SNHLY and CDR2 as FYNNEI. V was shortened by 6 bases and J by 1 base, with 19 bases between the two germline ends. The CDR3 DNA sequence: TGTGCCAGCAGAGGGAGACGCGGTTCGGAGTCTGGGGCCAACGTCCTGACTTTC. This gives the protein CASRGRRGSESGANVLTF. Filled out from reference TRBV2 and TRBJ2-6, the complete variable domain reads EPEVTQTPSHQVTQMGQEVILRCVPISNHLYFYWYRQILGQKVEFLVSFYNNEISEKSEIFDDQFSVERPDGSNFTLKIRSTKLEDSAMYFCASRGRRGSESGANVLTFGAGSRLTVL.

The chain couples TRBV11-2 to TRBJ1-1, with D hard to call. Trimming shortened V by 4 bases and J by 1 base, and 7 bases separated the two germline ends. Germline V lookup: CDR1 SGHAT, CDR2 FQNNGV. The CDR3 is 13 amino acids. CDR3 nucleotide sequence: TGTGCCAGCAGCTCAGGTGGGAACACTGAAGCTTTCTTT. It yields the protein CASSSGGNTEAFF.